The source of this TCR beta chain is a study of blood T cell repertoires in COVID-19. Study details: Specimens from acute and convalescent COVID-19 originated in the United States, Italy and Spain.

Authors' data handling: Amplifying reference gene primers gave estimates of nucleated cell counts. Using immunoSEQ multiplex PCR, the repertoire was profiled, and TCRdb retains in-frame clones only, with some absent. From that table come the V and J calls and clone size; the DNA was used to work out D and trimming. The table shows 180,000 or so clones, with about 89% occurring only once. Germline trimming cut 6 bases from V and 4 bases from J; bases unmatched to any gene: 18. Per the germline V gene, CDR1 is KGHDR and CDR2 is SFDVKD. The CDR3 contains 19 residues. The specimen was peripheral blood. The receptor's source is an older man with acute or convalescent COVID-19. The chain uses TRBV24-1 and TRBJ2-3, with 10 bases identical to TRBD2. CDR3 residues: CATSSSLAGGSTIADTQYF. The CDR3 DNA is TGTGCCACCAGTTCTTCTTTAGCGGGGGGATCCACAATCGCAGATACGCAGTATTTT.